The entry below describes one T cell receptor beta chain. The source of the sample is a study of blood T cell repertoires in COVID-19. Germline lookup yields CDR1 SGDLS and CDR2 YYNGEE. The CDR3 has 16 amino acids. J was trimmed by 2 bases and V by 3 bases; bases with no gene match: 7. Profiled with immunoSEQ multiplex PCR; TCRdb holds only in-frame clones, not every one. The table includes around 280,000 clones, around 90% detected once. The receptor comes from a woman aged 40 to 50 who had recovered from COVID-19. The genes are TRBV9 and TRBJ2-2; 7 bases are a match to TRBD2. Sequences were obtained from PBMCs or T cells enriched from blood (not recorded which). For the CDR3, the DNA is TGTGCCAGCAGCGAGGCCGGGACTACAAACACCGGGGAGCTGTTTTTT. Translated, it gives CASSEAGTTNTGELFF. The whole variable domain, remainder taken from reference TRBV9 and TRBJ2-2, is DSGVTQTPKHLITATGQRVTLRCSPRSGDLSVYWYQQSLDQGLQFLIQYYNGEERAKGNILERFSAQQFPDLHSELNLSSLELGDSALYFCASSEAGTTNTGELFFGEGSRLTVL.